These 21 T cell receptor beta chains share one sample of origin, sequenced in a study of shared clonotypes between healthy human individuals (dated by TCRdb to 2019 to 2021). Libraries were built with the immunoSEQ multiplex PCR assay. The source is immuneACCESS, and TCRdb retained only in-frame sequences with V and J called. Part of the clones is not carried over; for the studies checked, unresolved V genes explain less than half of this, and the remainder is unexplained. The table for this sample lists about 2.3 million clones; approximately 90% of them were counted only once. Around 0.4% of the sample belongs to the ten largest clones. Sequencing was performed on naive CD4+ T cells from PBMCs. What this sample's cell subset or site label stands for: CD45RA+ positively selected. The receptors shown here come from a man between 18 and 35 years old in good health. Some clones in this sample may be carry-over from other donors' samples.

This chain connects TRBV7-2 to TRBJ1-5; D remains ambiguous. V shed 5 bases and J shed 7 bases, with 9 bases lying between them. The CDR3 has 12 amino acids. Germline assignment: CDR1 SGHTA and CDR2 FQGNSA. DNA for the CDR3: TGTGCCAGCAGCCAGCGCGGCCAGCCCCAGCATTTT. It is translated as CASSQRGQPQHF.

This chain joins TRBV6-1 and TRBJ2-5; TRBD2 matches 8 bases. The CDR3 has 18 residues. Germline V lookup: CDR1 MNHNS, CDR2 SASEGT. The V segment lost 1 base and the J segment 0 bases; nucleotides outside the gene matches: 10. This chain's CDR3 is CASSEVGRLAQYQETQYF. The CDR3 DNA sequence: TGTGCCAGCAGTGAAGTGGGGCGACTAGCGCAGTACCAAGAGACCCAGTACTTC.

The V call is TRBV9, the J call TRBJ2-2; 8 nucleotides align to TRBD1. This CDR3 has 16 amino acids. Germline trimming cut 4 bases from V and 1 base from J; bases unmatched to any gene: 6. Looked up from germline, CDR1 is SGDLS and CDR2 is YYNGEE. CDR3 sequence (DNA): TGTGCCAGCAGCAGACAGGGGTCTTTGAACACCGGGGAGCTGTTTTTT. Its protein is CASSRQGSLNTGELFF.

To note about this clone: Within the sample, other DNA sequences also encode this same CDR3. This rearrangement joins TRBV12-5 to TRBJ1-5; D is undetermined. CDR3 length: 13 residues. Germline V gene sequence: CDR1 LGHNT, CDR2 FRNRAP. The V end was cut by 1 base, the J end by 4 bases, with 5 bases between. The CDR3 reads CASGLEGNQPQHF. CDR3 DNA sequence: TGTGCTAGTGGTTTGGAAGGGAATCAGCCCCAGCATTTT.

J is TRBJ2-3 and V is TRBV5-4; tentatively, D is TRBD1 (6 bases). Trimming stripped 4 bases from V and 0 bases from J, with 9 bases between. The CDR3 runs to 14 residues. Germline lookup yields CDR1 SGHNT and CDR2 YYREEE (reference sequence). CDR3: CASSVQGSTDTQYF. CDR3 in DNA: TGTGCCAGCAGCGTACAGGGTAGCACAGATACGCAGTATTTT.

V gene TRBV7-6 combines with J gene TRBJ1-4; a weak D match, TRBD1 (6 bases). CDR1 and CDR2 (germline): SGHVS, FNYEAQ. The CDR3 runs 13 residues. V dropped 5 bases and J dropped 7 bases, with 11 bases sitting between them. The CDR3 region has the DNA TGTGCCAGCAGCGACGCAGGGGCTGAAAAACTGTTTTTT. This translates into CASSDAGAEKLFF.

This clone was observed a few times. The V gene is TRBV5-6, the J gene TRBJ1-4, with 9 bases fitting TRBD1. Germline V gene lookup returns CDR1 SGHDT and CDR2 YYEEEE. Trimming removed 6 bases from V and 7 bases from J; junction bases left unmatched: 7. This CDR3 has 14 residues. CDR3 nucleotide sequence: TGTGCCAGCACCCTGGGACAGGGAAGTGAAAAACTGTTTTTT. Translation: CASTLGQGSEKLFF.

J is TRBJ2-7 and V is TRBV6-5; no clear D. The CDR3 totals 15 residues. Germline-derived CDR1 and CDR2 are MNHEY and SVGAGI. Between the trimmed V and J ends, which lost 2 bases and 4 bases, there was a span of 15 bases. CDR3 amino acids: CASSYTQTRPYEQYF. The CDR3, as DNA: TGTGCCAGCAGTTACACACAGACCCGGCCTTACGAGCAGTACTTC.

This chain uses TRBV7-2 with TRBJ1-4; possibly TRBD1 for D (6 bases). The V gene's germline CDR1 is SGHTA and CDR2 FQGNSA. Trimming pared 2 bases from V and 12 bases from J, leaving 16 bases between. This CDR3 is 14 amino acids long. CDR3 coding DNA: TGTGCCAGCAGCTTACAGGACAGATTTGGGCAACTGTTTTTT. Protein sequence: CASSLQDRFGQLFF.

CDR3 DNA sequence: TGTGCCTGGAGTCGACATAGTGGGGAATGGGAGACCCAGTACTTC. Translation gives CAWSRHSGEWETQYF. This chain connects TRBV30 to TRBJ2-5, with unresolved D. Trimming left V 2 bases short and J 5 bases short, with 18 bases between. Per the germline V gene, CDR1 is GTSNPN and CDR2 is SVGIG (reference sequence). This CDR3 is built from 15 residues.

This clone was seen only once. Other DNA variants within this sample encode the same CDR3. V usage is TRBV11-2 and J usage is TRBJ2-1; tentative D call: TRBD2 (5 bases). This CDR3 has 13 residues. CDR1 SGHAT and CDR2 FQNNGV come from the germline V gene. V was clipped by 5 bases and J by 5 bases, with 10 bases between them. The CDR3 is CASSPTRDNEQFF. The CDR3 nucleotides are TGTGCCAGCAGCCCCACTAGAGACAATGAGCAGTTCTTC.

V usage is TRBV5-1 and J usage is TRBJ2-2; tentative D call: TRBD1 (5 bases). Trimming stripped 4 bases from V and 0 bases from J, with 13 bases between. Germline loops: CDR1 SGHRS, CDR2 YFSETQ. The CDR3 consists of 16 residues. The CDR3 DNA is TGCGCCAGCAGCCGTGGGGCGTCCTCGAACACCGGGGAGCTGTTTTTT. Translating it yields CASSRGASSNTGELFF.

The rearrangement joins TRBV6-6 to TRBJ1-1, with D possibly TRBD1 on 6 matching bases. The CDR3 consists of 13 residues. V was pared by 8 bases and J by 2 bases, with 12 bases between. Germline V gene sequence: CDR1 MNHNY, CDR2 SVGAGI (reference sequence). CDR3 in DNA: TGTGCCAGCGAAAGGGGGGGTAACACTGAAGCTTTCTTT. Residues: CASERGGNTEAFF.

This chain joins TRBV27 and TRBJ2-5; D is possibly TRBD2 (5 bases). The CDR3 runs 14 residues. V lost 3 bases to trimming and J lost 5 bases, with 13 bases between them. Germline assignment: CDR1 MNHEY and CDR2 SMNVEV (reference sequence). CDR3 region: CASSFFSGFETQYF. For the CDR3, the DNA is TGTGCCAGCAGTTTTTTTTCGGGGTTTGAGACCCAGTACTTC.

The rearrangement links TRBV27 to TRBJ2-7; D may be TRBD2 (6 bases). Trimming took off 5 bases at V and 3 bases at J, with 11 bases between the two ends. The CDR3 sequence is 13 residues long. Germline V gene lookup returns CDR1 MNHEY and CDR2 SMNVEV (reference sequence). In DNA, the CDR3 is TGTGCCAGCAGTCGGGAGATTGACTACGAGCAGTACTTC. Translation: CASSREIDYEQYF.

This sequence joins TRBV18 and TRBJ2-3; 7 nucleotides match TRBD1. In germline, CDR1 is KGHSH, CDR2 LQKENI. Trimming removed 4 bases from V and 0 bases from J; junction bases left unmatched: 4. The length of the CDR3 is 15 residues. The CDR3 region is CASSRQGSSTDTQYF. CDR3 nucleotide sequence: TGTGCCAGCTCACGACAGGGCTCTAGCACAGATACGCAGTATTTT. The full variable domain, in which reference TRBV18 and TRBJ2-3 provide the parts outside the CDR3, is NAGVMQNPRHLVRRRGQEARLRCSPMKGHSHVYWYRQLPEEGLKFMVYLQKENIIDESGMPKERFSAEFPKEGPSILRIQQVVRGDSAAYFCASSRQGSSTDTQYFGPGTRLTVL.

As regards this clone: Additional DNA sequences in this sample encode the identical CDR3. The chain is built from TRBV30 and TRBJ2-7; TRBD2 might be the D (5 bases). The germline V gene encodes CDR1 GTSNPN and CDR2 SVGIG (reference sequence). The CDR3 has 11 amino acids. The V end was cut by 2 bases, the J end by 4 bases, with 6 bases between. The CDR3 nucleotides are TGTGCCTGGAGTAGCGGATACGAGCAGTACTTC. Its translation: CAWSSGYEQYF.

The chain combines TRBV7-8 with TRBJ2-7; D tentatively fits TRBD1 or TRBD2 (5 bases each). The CDR3 covers 17 residues. Trimming took off 2 bases at V and 2 bases at J, with 19 bases between the two ends. Germline CDR1 and CDR2: SGHVS and FQNEAQ. This CDR3 is CASSLRIRDGNTYEQYF. The DNA for the CDR3 is TGTGCCAGCAGCTTACGGATCCGGGACGGGAACACCTACGAGCAGTACTTC. The whole variable domain, remainder taken from reference TRBV7-8 and TRBJ2-7, is GAGVSQSPRYKVAKRGQDVALRCDPISGHVSLFWYQQALGQGPEFLTYFQNEAQLDKSGLPSDRFFAERPEGSVSTLKIQRTQQEDSAVYLCASSLRIRDGNTYEQYFGPGTRLTVT.

This clone has only one observation. This rearrangement joins TRBV7-9 to TRBJ2-2; 7 nucleotides line up with TRBD1. V shed 6 bases and J 0 bases; nucleotides not matched to a gene: 7. This CDR3 spans 16 amino acids. The germline V gene encodes CDR1 SEHNR and CDR2 FQNEAQ (reference sequence). The CDR3: CASRDDRVSNTGELFF. Here the CDR3 DNA reads TGTGCCAGCAGAGATGACAGGGTATCGAACACCGGGGAGCTGTTTTTT.

Here the CDR3 reads CASSRNRLSQETQYF. CDR3 bases: TGTGCCAGCAGCCGAAATAGACTGTCCCAGGAGACCCAGTACTTC. The chain links TRBV7-9 to TRBJ2-5; D unclear. Trimming took off 5 bases at V and 5 bases at J, with 18 bases between the two ends. The CDR3 loop spans 15 amino acids. The germline CDR1 and CDR2 sequences are SEHNR and FQNEAQ (reference sequence).

The chain carries TRBV12-5 and TRBJ2-1, with D maybe TRBD1 (6 bases). V was pared by 6 bases and J by 8 bases, with 14 bases between. The germline V gene has CDR1 LGHNT and CDR2 FRNRAP. The CDR3 is made up of 13 amino acids. DNA for the CDR3: TGTGCTAGTGGCACGGACAGCCCTCATGAGCAGTTCTTC. This translates into CASGTDSPHEQFF.